The entry that follows covers one T cell receptor beta chain sequence. This entry comes from a study of technical replicates of blood from a few donors. The CDR3 sequence is 11 residues long. Trimming removed 6 bases at V and 3 bases at J, with 6 bases between. The germline gives CDR1 SNHLY, CDR2 FYNNEI. Method: immunoSEQ multiplex PCR; TCRdb's copy keeps in-frame clones and lacks some. The table records about 93,000 clones, roughly 96% of them present only once. The sequenced material came from T cells isolated from PBMCs. The chain joins TRBV2 to TRBJ2-7; the D gene is possibly TRBD2 (5 bases). This clonotype was sampled from a human donor in good health. For the CDR3, the DNA is TGTGCCAGCAGCCGGGACTACGAGCAGTACTTC. Protein product: CASSRDYEQYF.